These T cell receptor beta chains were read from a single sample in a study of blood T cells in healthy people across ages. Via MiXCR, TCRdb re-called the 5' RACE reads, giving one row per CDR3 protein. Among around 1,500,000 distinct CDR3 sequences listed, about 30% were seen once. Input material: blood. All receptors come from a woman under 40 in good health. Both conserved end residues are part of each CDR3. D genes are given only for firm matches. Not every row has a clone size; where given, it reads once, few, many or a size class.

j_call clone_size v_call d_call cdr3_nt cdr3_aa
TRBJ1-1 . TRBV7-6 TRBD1 TGTGCCAGCAGCTCGACAGGGGTCGTCACTGAAGCTTTCTTT CASSSTGVVTEAFF
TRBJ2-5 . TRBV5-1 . TGCGCCAGCATCTGGAGGGATCCGAAGACCCAGTACTTC CASIWRDPKTQYF
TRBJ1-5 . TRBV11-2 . TGTGCCAGCAGCTCCTTAGGCGGCTTAAATCAGCCCCAGCATTTT CASSSLGGLNQPQHF
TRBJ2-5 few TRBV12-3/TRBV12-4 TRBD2 TGTGCCAGCAGTTTAGCGCTGGGACTAGCGGGGCCAGAGACCCAGTACTTC CASSLALGLAGPETQYF
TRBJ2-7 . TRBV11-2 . TGTGCCAGCAGGGGGGGGCAGTCCAGCTACGAGCAGTACTTC CASRGGQSSYEQYF
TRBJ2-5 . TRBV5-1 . TGCGCCAGCAGGGAAGCTAGAGAGACCCAGTACTTC CASREARETQYF
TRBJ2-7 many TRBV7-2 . TGTGCCAGCAGCTCCGTATCCTACGAGCAGTACTTC CASSSVSYEQYF
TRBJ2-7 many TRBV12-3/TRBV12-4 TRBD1 TGTGCCAGCAGTCGGGACAGGGTCTACGAGCAGTACTTC CASSRDRVYEQYF
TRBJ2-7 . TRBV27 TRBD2 TGTGCCAGCCGCTCCATACGGGGGGTCTCCTACAATGAGCAGTACTTC CASRSIRGVSYNEQYF
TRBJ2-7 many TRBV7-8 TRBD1 TGTGCCAGCAGCTTTGCCGGACAGGGATCGGGCGAGCAGTACTTC CASSFAGQGSGEQYF
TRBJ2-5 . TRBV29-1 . TGCAGCGGGAACGCGGAGACCCAGTACTTC CSGNAETQYF
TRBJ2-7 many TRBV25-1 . TGTGCCAGCAGGGGATTTACCTACGAGCAGTACTTC CASRGFTYEQYF
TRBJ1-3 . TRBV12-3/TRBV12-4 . TGTGCCAGCAGCCCCTCAGCTAACTCTGGAAACACCAGATATTTT CASSPSANSGNTRYF
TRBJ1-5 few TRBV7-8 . TGTGCCAGCAGCTACGCGAAGATTCAGCCCCAGCATTTT CASSYAKIQPQHF
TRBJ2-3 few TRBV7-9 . TGTGCCAGCAGCTTAGTGAGAACAAGTAGCACAGATACGCAGTATTTT CASSLVRTSSTDTQYF
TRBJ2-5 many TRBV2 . TGTGCCAGCAGTGAATCCCCAGAGTACCAAGAGACCCAGTACTTC CASSESPEYQETQYF
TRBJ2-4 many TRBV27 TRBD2 TGTGCCAGCAGTTTCAAGACTAGCGGGAGCAAAAACATTCAGTACTTC CASSFKTSGSKNIQYF
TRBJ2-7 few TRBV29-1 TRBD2 TGCAGCGCCGAGACTAGCGGGAGTCCCTACGAGCAGTACTTC CSAETSGSPYEQYF
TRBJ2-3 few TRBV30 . TGTGCCTGGGAACTCGGGCCCACAGATACGCAGTATTTT CAWELGPTDTQYF
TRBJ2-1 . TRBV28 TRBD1 TGTGCCAGCAGTCTCCCGGCGGACAGGGCAGCCTACAATGAGCAGTTCTTC CASSLPADRAAYNEQFF
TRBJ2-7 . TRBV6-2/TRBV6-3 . TGTGCCAGCAGTTACAGGTCAGGCATCTCCTACGAGCAGTACTTC CASSYRSGISYEQYF
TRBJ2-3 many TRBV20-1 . TGCAGTGCCCCATCTGGGCCCACAGATACGCAGTATTTT CSAPSGPTDTQYF
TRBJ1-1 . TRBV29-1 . TGCAGCGTTGAAGGGATGGCAAGACTCACTGAAGCTTTCTTT CSVEGMARLTEAFF
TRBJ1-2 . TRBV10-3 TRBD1 TGTGCCATCAGGACGACAGGGTATGGCTACACCTTC CAIRTTGYGYTF
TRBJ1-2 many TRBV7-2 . TGTGCCAGCAACCTTTTAGGATATGGGTACACCTTC CASNLLGYGYTF
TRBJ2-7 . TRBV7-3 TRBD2 TGTGCCAGCAGCTTAATAGCGGGCGGGCGAGGGGAGCAGTACTTC CASSLIAGGRGEQYF
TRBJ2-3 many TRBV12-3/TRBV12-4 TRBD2 TGTGCCAGCAGTTCGCAAGCGGGGAACACAGATACGCAGTATTTT CASSSQAGNTDTQYF
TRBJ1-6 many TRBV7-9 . TGTGCCAGCAGCCCAGGTCGCGGCAATTCACCCCTCCACTTT CASSPGRGNSPLHF
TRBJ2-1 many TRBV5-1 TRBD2 TGCGCCAGCAGACATACTAGCGGGGTAAAGAATGAGCAGTTCTTC CASRHTSGVKNEQFF
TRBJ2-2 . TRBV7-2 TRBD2 TGCGCCACCCAAACGACTAGCGGTGACACCGGGGAGCTGTTTTTT CATQTTSGDTGELFF
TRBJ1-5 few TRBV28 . TGTGCCAGCAGTTTGGGAGGGGACAATCAGCCCCGGCATTTT CASSLGGDNQPRHF
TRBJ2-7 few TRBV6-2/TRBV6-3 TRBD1 TGTGCCAGCAGTCGCCCAATTACCGGGACAGTTTCCTACGAGCAGTACTTC CASSRPITGTVSYEQYF
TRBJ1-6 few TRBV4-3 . TGCGCCAGCAGCCAGGGACCGCTAAATAATTCACCCCTCCACTTT CASSQGPLNNSPLHF
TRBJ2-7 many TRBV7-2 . TGTGCCAGCAGCTTCATTGCAGGGACCTACGAGCAGTACTTC CASSFIAGTYEQYF
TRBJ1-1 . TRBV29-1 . TGCAGCGTGTCCATCTCATTGGCGGTGAACACTGAAGCTTTCTTT CSVSISLAVNTEAFF
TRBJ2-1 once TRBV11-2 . TGTGCCAGCAGCTTAATAAGAGACGAGGAGCAGTTCTTC CASSLIRDEEQFF
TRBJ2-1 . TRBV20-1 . TGCAGTGCCACCTCGGCTAGCAGAGTGGAGACCCAGTTCTTC CSATSASRVETQFF
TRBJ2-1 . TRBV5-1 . TGCGCCAGCAGCTTGGTGTCTGCGGGGAATGAGCAGTTCTTC CASSLVSAGNEQFF
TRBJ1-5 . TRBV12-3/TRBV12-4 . TGTGCCAGCAGACCTTACCTGGGGTTTGGTAGCAATCAGCCCCAGCATTTT CASRPYLGFGSNQPQHF
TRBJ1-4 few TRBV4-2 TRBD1 TGTGCCAGCAGCCAAGAATACAGGGGGGATGAAAAACTGTTTTTT CASSQEYRGDEKLFF
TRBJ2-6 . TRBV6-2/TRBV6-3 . TGTGCCAGCAGTCGCGACACGGGGGCCAACGTCCTGACTTTC CASSRDTGANVLTF
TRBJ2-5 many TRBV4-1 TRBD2 TGCGCCAGCAGCCAAGATTTTGGCGGGGGGCCCCTTCCGCAAGAGACCCAGTACTTC CASSQDFGGGPLPQETQYF
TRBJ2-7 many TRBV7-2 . TGTGCCAGCAGCTTGCTACCCCGGGTAAAGGAGCAGTACTTC CASSLLPRVKEQYF
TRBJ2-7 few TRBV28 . TGTGCCAGCAGGCTCCAGGACTACGAGCAGTACTTC CASRLQDYEQYF
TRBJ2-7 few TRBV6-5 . TGTGCCAGCAGTTACTCGAAGGCGGGGACCTACGAGCAGTACTTC CASSYSKAGTYEQYF
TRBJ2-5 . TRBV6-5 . TGTGCCAGCAGTTCTCGGGGGACCAAAGAGACCCAGTACTTC CASSSRGTKETQYF
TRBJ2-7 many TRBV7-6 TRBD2 TGTGCCAGCAGCTTAGGAGGCGGGGCGGGAGGGTCCTACGAGCAGTACTTC CASSLGGGAGGSYEQYF
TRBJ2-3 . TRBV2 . TGTGCCAGCACCCGGACGGTGCCCCGTGATACGCAGTATTTT CASTRTVPRDTQYF